What follows are 2 T cell receptor beta chains derived from one specimen sequenced in a study of T cell responses to AZD1222 COVID-19 vaccine. Only in-frame clones appear in the TCRdb table, and some are missing; sequencing was by immunoSEQ multiplex PCR. This sample has around 140,000 clones; under 90% occur once, and the top ten carry around 1.6%. This specimen consisted of peripheral blood, obtained 28 days after the second AZD1222 dose. The receptors come from an adult who received the AZD1222 COVID-19 vaccine.

The chain couples TRBV7-6 to TRBJ2-2, with 9 positions matching TRBD2. This CDR3 is 18 amino acids long. V gave up 3 bases and J gave up 4 bases; unmatched junction bases: 12. Germline-derived CDR1 and CDR2 are SGHVS and FNYEAQ. This chain's CDR3 is CASSLRTRGGAGTGELFF. CDR3 bases: TGTGCCAGCAGCTTGCGGACTCGCGGGGGGGCGGGCACCGGGGAGCTGTTTTTT. Combining the CDR3 with reference TRBV7-6 and TRBJ2-2 gives the whole variable domain GAGVSQSPRYKVTKRGQDVALRCDPISGHVSLYWYRQALGQGPEFLTYFNYEAQQDKSGLPNDRFSAERPEGSISTLTIQRTEQRDSAMYRCASSLRTRGGAGTGELFFGEGSRLTVL.

The chain joins TRBV7-2 to TRBJ2-3, with a possible D match to TRBD1 (5 bases). Germline V lookup: CDR1 SGHTA, CDR2 FQGNSA. Between the trimmed V and J ends, which lost 2 bases and 1 base, there was a span of 10 bases. This CDR3 contains 15 residues. CDR3 amino acids: CASSLWTPRTDTQYF. In nucleotides, the CDR3 is TGTGCCAGCAGCTTATGGACACCTCGCACAGATACGCAGTATTTT.